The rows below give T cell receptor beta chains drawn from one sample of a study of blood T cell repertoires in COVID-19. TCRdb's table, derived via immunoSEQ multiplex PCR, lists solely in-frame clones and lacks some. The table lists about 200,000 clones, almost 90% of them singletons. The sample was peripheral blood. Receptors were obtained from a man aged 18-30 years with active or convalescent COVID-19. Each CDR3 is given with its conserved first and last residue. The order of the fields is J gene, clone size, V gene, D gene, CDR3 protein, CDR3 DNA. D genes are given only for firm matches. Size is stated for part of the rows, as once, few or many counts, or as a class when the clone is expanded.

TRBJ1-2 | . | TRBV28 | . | CASGLVVYGYTF | TGTGCCAGCGGCTTGGTGGTCTATGGCTACACCTTC
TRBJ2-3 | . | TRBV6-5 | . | CAVKSGATDTQYF | TGTGCCGTAAAATCAGGGGCCACAGATACGCAGTATTTT
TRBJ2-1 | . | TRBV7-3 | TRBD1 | CASSPIGTGGIPNEQFF | TGTGCCAGCAGCCCTATTGGGACAGGGGGCATTCCCAATGAGCAGTTCTTC
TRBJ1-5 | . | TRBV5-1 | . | CASSLGPGGVQPQHF | TGCGCCAGCAGCTTGGGACCGGGGGGGGTTCAGCCCCAGCATTTT
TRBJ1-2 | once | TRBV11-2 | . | CASSLGQVGVYGYTF | TGTGCCAGCAGCTTAGGACAGGTGGGGGTATATGGCTACACCTTC
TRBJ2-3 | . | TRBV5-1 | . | CASSLRGVEKDTQYF | TGCGCCAGCAGTTTACGGGGTGTAGAGAAAGATACGCAGTATTTT
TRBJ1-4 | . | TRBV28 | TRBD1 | CASSLYRTGIVANEKLFF | TGTGCCAGCTCCCTCTATAGGACAGGGATCGTGGCTAATGAAAAACTGTTTTTT
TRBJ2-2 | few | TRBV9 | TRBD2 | CASSAGASGRVATGELFF | TGTGCCAGCAGCGCGGGGGCTAGCGGGAGGGTAGCCACCGGGGAGCTGTTTTTT
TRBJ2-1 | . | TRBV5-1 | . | CASAIGRGEQFF | TGCGCCAGTGCCATAGGGAGGGGGGAGCAGTTCTTC
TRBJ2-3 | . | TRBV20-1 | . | CSASGAGTDTQYF | TGCAGTGCTAGTGGAGCTGGCACAGATACGCAGTATTTT
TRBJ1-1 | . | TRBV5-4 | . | CASSLAGERGAFF | TGTGCCAGCAGCTTAGCAGGGGAGCGGGGAGCTTTCTTT
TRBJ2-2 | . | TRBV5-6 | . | CASSLGGGRFKLFF | TGTGCCAGCAGCTTGGGAGGAGGGCGGTTCAAGCTGTTTTTT
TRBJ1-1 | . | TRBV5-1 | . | CASSLEQGTEAFF | TGCGCCAGCAGCTTGGAACAGGGCACTGAAGCTTTCTTT
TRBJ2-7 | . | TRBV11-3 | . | CASSPGASYEQYF | TGTGCCAGCAGCCCGGGAGCGTCCTACGAGCAGTACTTC
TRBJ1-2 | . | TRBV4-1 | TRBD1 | CASRRTGEKYGYTF | TGCGCCAGCCGGCGGACAGGGGAAAAGTATGGCTACACCTTC
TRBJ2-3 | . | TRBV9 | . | CASSVLGGTSTDTQYF | TGTGCCAGCAGCGTTCTGGGTGGGACTAGCACAGATACGCAGTATTTT
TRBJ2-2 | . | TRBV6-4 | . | CASSPAGTGELFF | TGTGCCAGCTCCCCGGCAGGGACCGGGGAGCTGTTTTTT
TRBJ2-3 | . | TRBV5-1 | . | CASFRVGTDTQYF | TGCGCCAGCTTCAGGGTCGGCACAGATACGCAGTATTTT